This T cell receptor beta chain was retrieved from a study of T cell clones after liver transplantation. The overall study: A pre-transplant mixed lymphocyte reaction with TCRbeta sequencing defined graft-donor-reactive clones followed in post-transplant blood.

Trimming left V 2 bases short and J 3 bases short, with 11 bases between. CDR3 length equals 14 residues. Germline assignment: CDR1 MNHNY and CDR2 SVGAGI (reference sequence). Clones were sequenced by immunoSEQ multiplex PCR, and TCRdb holds only the in-frame ones, with some missing. The data contain around 60,000 clones, 70% to 75% of them seen just once; the ten biggest clones take up approximately 15%. This sequence was found in a human donor who received a liver transplant. Source: CD4+ T cells from blood, taken before liver transplant. The chain carries TRBV6-6 and TRBJ2-7; the D is unclear. CDR3 loop: CASSYRVLGYEQYF. The CDR3 DNA sequence: TGTGCCAGCAGTTACCGGGTCCTAGGCTACGAGCAGTACTTC.